The T cell receptor beta chain described here comes from a study of blood T cell repertoires in COVID-19. The wider study: COVID-19 samples collected from the United States, Italy and Spain covered acute and convalescent phases.

TCRdb's table, derived via immunoSEQ multiplex PCR, lists solely in-frame clones and lacks some. Of under 85,000 clones listed, 90% are singletons. The CDR3 extends over 13 amino acids. V lost 5 bases to trimming and J lost 1 base, with 8 bases between them. Germline assignment: CDR1 MGHRA and CDR2 YSYEKL. The specimen sequenced was peripheral blood. The chain carries TRBV4-1 and TRBJ1-2; D unresolved. The receptor was isolated from a man aged 50-60 years with acute or convalescent COVID-19. CDR3 amino acids: CASSYGSNYGYTF. The CDR3 DNA sequence: TGCGCCAGCAGCTACGGGAGTAACTATGGCTACACCTTC.